Listed below are T cell receptor beta chains from one sample, sequenced in a study of cytomegalovirus exposure and HLA in healthy donors. Data came from immunoSEQ multiplex PCR; TCRdb stores just in-frame clones and leaves some out. This sample has roughly 300,000 clones, with about nine tenths found just once. Material: PBMCs. Every receptor here comes from a woman aged 25-40 years in good health and CMV-seropositive. Both conserved end residues are part of each CDR3. A D gene is named only where the DNA matches it firmly. Not all rows give a size; the values are once, few, many and, for expanded clones, a class.

TRBV18,TRBJ1-1,.,.,TGTGCCAGCTCACCAGAGGGAAAAGCTTTCTTT,CASSPEGKAFF
TRBV10-2,TRBJ2-6,.,once,TGCGCCAGCAGTAGCAACTCTGGGGCCAACGTCCTGACTTTC,CASSSNSGANVLTF
TRBV30,TRBJ1-1,.,.,TGTGCCTGGAGTCCCGACAGTCTGACTGAAGCTTTCTTT,CAWSPDSLTEAFF
TRBV5-6,TRBJ1-1,.,once,TGTGCCAGCAGCTTGCCGGGTCCCAACACTGAAGCTTTCTTT,CASSLPGPNTEAFF
TRBV6-1,TRBJ2-7,TRBD2,.,TGTGCCAGCGACCCTGCCGCGGGGGCCTACGAGCAGTACTTC,CASDPAAGAYEQYF
TRBV2,TRBJ1-1,.,.,TGTGCCAACTTAAAGGGGTTCGAAAACACTGAAGCTTTCTTT,CANLKGFENTEAFF
TRBV11-2,TRBJ2-7,TRBD2,once,TGTGCCAGCAGCTCCAGACTAGCGGGGTCCTACGAGCAGTACTTC,CASSSRLAGSYEQYF
TRBV4-1,TRBJ2-1,.,.,TGCGCCAGCAGCCAAGAGTTGTTCCGGGACTGGCCCTATGAGCAGTTCTTC,CASSQELFRDWPYEQFF
TRBV13,TRBJ2-5,.,once,TGTGCCAGCAGCTTAAGTCCCAGGGTGGAGACCCAGTACTTC,CASSLSPRVETQYF
TRBV18,TRBJ2-5,.,.,TGTGCCAGCTCGCCAACAGGAGCCCAAGAGACCCAGTACTTC,CASSPTGAQETQYF
TRBV28,TRBJ1-1,TRBD1,.,TGTGCCAGCCCCGGACAGGGGAACACTGAAACTTTCTTT,CASPGQGNTETFF
TRBV6-6,TRBJ2-2,.,few,TGTGCCAGCAGTTTTTTGGAAAACGGGGAGCTGTTTTTT,CASSFLENGELFF
TRBV27,TRBJ1-2,.,.,TGTGCCAGCAGTTTACTGGGAAACTATGGCTACACCTTC,CASSLLGNYGYTF
TRBV7-8,TRBJ2-7,.,few,TGTGCCAGCAGCTTAGTTCCGTACGAGCAGTACTTC,CASSLVPYEQYF
TRBV28,TRBJ2-3,TRBD1,.,TGTGCCAGCAGTCCCGACAGGGGAACCGCCACAGATACGCAGTATTTT,CASSPDRGTATDTQYF
TRBV10-3,TRBJ2-7,.,.,TGTGCCATCAGTACTCCGGCGGCCGAGCAGTACTTC,CAISTPAAEQYF
TRBV28,TRBJ1-3,.,few,TGTGCCAGCGGATTGGGAGGGGTCTCTGGAAACACCATATATTTT,CASGLGGVSGNTIYF
TRBV27,TRBJ2-3,TRBD1,.,TGTGCCAGCAGTACTAACCCCAGCGGGACAGGGAATACGCAGTATTTT,CASSTNPSGTGNTQYF
TRBV28,TRBJ1-2,.,.,TGTGCCAGCACCGGACAACAGGATTGGGAATTTGGCTACACCTTC,CASTGQQDWEFGYTF
TRBV15,TRBJ2-7,TRBD1,.,TGTGCCACCAGCAGAGACCCGACAGGGGTAGACGAGCAGTACTTC,CATSRDPTGVDEQYF
TRBV7-3,TRBJ1-2,.,.,TGTGCCAGCAGCCAGGACAGTTACGCTAACTATGGCTACACCTTC,CASSQDSYANYGYTF
TRBV5-4,TRBJ1-4,.,.,TGTGCCAGCAGCTTGACGATGGGGCTAGGAGGGGAAAAACTGTTTTTT,CASSLTMGLGGEKLFF
TRBV27,TRBJ1-5,.,.,TGTGCCAGCAGTTTTTCCCCCTCTTTTCAGCCCCAGCATTTT,CASSFSPSFQPQHF
TRBV4-3,TRBJ2-7,TRBD2,.,TGCGCCAGCAGCCCAAAGAGAGCGGGAGGGAGCTCCTACGAGCAGTACTTC,CASSPKRAGGSSYEQYF
TRBV10-3,TRBJ1-2,.,few,TGTGCCATTGCACAGAACGGGGATTATGGCTACACCTTC,CAIAQNGDYGYTF
TRBV30,TRBJ1-6,.,.,TGTGCCTGGAGTTCCACTGCACCCCTCCACTTT,CAWSSTAPLHF
TRBV11-2,TRBJ2-7,.,few,TGTGCCAGCAGCCATACAGGGTACTACGAGCAGTACTTC,CASSHTGYYEQYF
TRBV15,TRBJ1-2,.,.,TGTGCCACCAGCAGAGATCGGGGAGGGTATGGCTACACCTTC,CATSRDRGGYGYTF
TRBV19,TRBJ2-2,.,.,TGTGCCAGTAGTATAGCGGGACTCCGGGGGTCCGGGGAGCTGTTTTTT,CASSIAGLRGSGELFF
TRBV19,TRBJ1-1,.,.,TGTGCCAGTAGTCCCTCAGGGGATGGAACTGAAGCTTTCTTT,CASSPSGDGTEAFF
TRBV9,TRBJ2-1,.,.,TGTGCCAGCAGCGTAGCAGGACGGAATGAGCAGTTCTTC,CASSVAGRNEQFF
TRBV5-1,TRBJ2-1,.,.,TGCGCCAGCAGCTCCCCAAAAGGGGTAGTGGGAGTCAATGAGCAGTTCTTC,CASSSPKGVVGVNEQFF
TRBV7-9,TRBJ1-5,.,.,TGTGCCAGCAGCTTATTTACGGCCAGTAGCAATCAGCCCCAGCATTTT,CASSLFTASSNQPQHF
TRBV15,TRBJ1-5,TRBD1,few,TGTGCCACCAGCACCCCGATTTCGGACAGGGCCGGGCAGCCCCAGCATTTT,CATSTPISDRAGQPQHF
TRBV7-2,TRBJ2-2,.,.,TGTGCCGCCCAACTTGGGGGGGGGCACACCGGGGAGCTGTTTTTT,CAAQLGGGHTGELFF
TRBV13,TRBJ2-1,.,.,TGTGCCAGCAGCAAAGGGTCCGGGTACAATGAGCAGTTCTTC,CASSKGSGYNEQFF
TRBV28,TRBJ2-7,TRBD1,.,TGTGCCAGCAGGACCAGACAGGGCTTGGGCTACGAGCAGTACTTC,CASRTRQGLGYEQYF
TRBV2,TRBJ1-1,.,once,TGTGCCAGCATTGGGACACGGAACACTGAAGCTTTCTTT,CASIGTRNTEAFF
TRBV27,TRBJ2-7,TRBD2,.,TGTGCCAGCAGTTTACGCACTAGCGGGGCCTACGAGCAGTACTTC,CASSLRTSGAYEQYF
TRBV6-5,TRBJ2-1,TRBD2,.,TGTGCCAGCGGAAGCGGGAGGGCCAACGGCGAGCAGTTCTTC,CASGSGRANGEQFF
TRBV6-1,TRBJ2-7,TRBD2,.,TGTGCCAGCAGTGGCACTAGCGGGAGATATTCGGGAGAGCAGTACTTC,CASSGTSGRYSGEQYF
TRBV4-1,TRBJ2-5,.,.,TGCGCCAGCAGCCAAGAGGAGGGCGGGGAGACCCAGTACTTC,CASSQEEGGETQYF
TRBV13,TRBJ2-7,TRBD1,once,TGTGCCAGCAGCTTAGAGGGACAGGGGTACGAGCAGTACTTC,CASSLEGQGYEQYF
TRBV30,TRBJ1-5,.,few,TGTGCCTGGAGTCCAGGGAGCAATCAGCCCCAGCATTTT,CAWSPGSNQPQHF
TRBV2,TRBJ2-6,.,.,TGTGCCAGCCGAAGCGTCTCTGGGGCCAACGTCCTGACTTTC,CASRSVSGANVLTF
TRBV30,TRBJ1-2,.,once,TGTGCCTGGAGCCCCGCCCCGGGGCGAGGAGAATATGGCTACACCTTC,CAWSPAPGRGEYGYTF
TRBV6-5,TRBJ2-5,.,.,TGTGCCAGCAGCTCGCGTGTCGCGGAGACCCAGTACTTC,CASSSRVAETQYF